This entry features one T cell receptor (beta chain) sequence. The antigen is not known. Only in-frame clones appear in the TCRdb table, and some are missing; sequencing was by immunoSEQ multiplex PCR. This table holds tens of thousands of clones, more than 60% found once. This entry comes from a study of T cell responses to AZD1222 COVID-19 vaccine. Study-level results: In a largely white British group with more females than males, clonal diversity was possibly underestimated. Per reports, nearly half of all spike-specific TCRs target regions that are unmutated in variants. Increased Spike-specific TCR breadth and depth were observed after two AZD1222 doses.

The sample in question was peripheral blood, obtained 28 days after the second dose of the MenACWY control vaccine. The sequence was obtained from an adult who received the MenACWY meningococcal vaccine as a control.

CDR3 coding DNA: TGTGCCAGCAGCTTAAGGTCGGAGGTTGAGCAGTTCTTC. This translates into CASSLRSEVEQFF. The J gene is TRBJ2-1, the V gene TRBV7-8; tentative D call: TRBD2 (5 bases). Germline CDR1 is SGHVS and CDR2 is FQNEAQ. V dropped 2 bases and J dropped 9 bases, with 11 bases sitting between them. This CDR3 has 13 residues.